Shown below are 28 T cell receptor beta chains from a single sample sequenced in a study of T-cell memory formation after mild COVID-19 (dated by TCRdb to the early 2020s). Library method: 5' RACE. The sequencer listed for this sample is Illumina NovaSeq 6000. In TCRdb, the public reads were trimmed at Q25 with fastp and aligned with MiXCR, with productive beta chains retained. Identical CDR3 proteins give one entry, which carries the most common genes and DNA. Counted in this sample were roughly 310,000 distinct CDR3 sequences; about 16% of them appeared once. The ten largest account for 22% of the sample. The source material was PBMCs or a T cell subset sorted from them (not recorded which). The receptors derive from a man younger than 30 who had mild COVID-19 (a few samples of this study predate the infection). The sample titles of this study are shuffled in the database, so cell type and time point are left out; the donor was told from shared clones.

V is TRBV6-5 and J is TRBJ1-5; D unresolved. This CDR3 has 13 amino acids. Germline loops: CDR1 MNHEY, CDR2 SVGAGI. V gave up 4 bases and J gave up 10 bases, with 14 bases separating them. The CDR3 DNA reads TGTGCCAGCAGTTTGGCCCCTTTTAGTCCCCAGCATTTT. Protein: CASSLAPFSPQHF.

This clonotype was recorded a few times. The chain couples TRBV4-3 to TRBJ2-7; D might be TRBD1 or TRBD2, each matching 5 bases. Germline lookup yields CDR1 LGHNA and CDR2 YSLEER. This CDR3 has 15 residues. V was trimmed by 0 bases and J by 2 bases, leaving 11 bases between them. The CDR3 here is CASSQDRRDPYEQYF. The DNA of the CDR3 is TGCGCCAGCAGCCAAGATCGCAGGGACCCCTACGAGCAGTACTTC.

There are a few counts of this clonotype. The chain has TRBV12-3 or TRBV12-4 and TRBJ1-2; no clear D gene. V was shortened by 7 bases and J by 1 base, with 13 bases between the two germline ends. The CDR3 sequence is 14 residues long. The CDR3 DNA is TGTGCCAGCACTCCCCGGATCCTTAACTATGGCTACACCTTC. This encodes CASTPRILNYGYTF.

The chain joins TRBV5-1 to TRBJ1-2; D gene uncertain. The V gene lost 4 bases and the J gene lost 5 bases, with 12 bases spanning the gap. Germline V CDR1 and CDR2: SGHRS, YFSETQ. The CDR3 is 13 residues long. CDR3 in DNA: TGCGCCAGCAGCCCTACCAACAATTATGGCTACACCTTC. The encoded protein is CASSPTNNYGYTF.

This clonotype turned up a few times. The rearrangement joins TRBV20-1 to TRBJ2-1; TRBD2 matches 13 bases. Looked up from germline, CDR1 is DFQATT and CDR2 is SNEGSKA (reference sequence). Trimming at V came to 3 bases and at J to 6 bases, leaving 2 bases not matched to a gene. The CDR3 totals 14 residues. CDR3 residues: CSASGTSGVNEQFF. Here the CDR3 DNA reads TGCAGTGCTAGCGGGACTAGCGGGGTCAATGAGCAGTTCTTC.

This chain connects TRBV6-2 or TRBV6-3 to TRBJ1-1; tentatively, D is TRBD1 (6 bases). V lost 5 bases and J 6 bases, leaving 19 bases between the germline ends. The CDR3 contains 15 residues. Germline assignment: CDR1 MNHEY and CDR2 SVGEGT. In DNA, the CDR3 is TGTGCCAGCAGTAAGACAGGACGCGTGGGACCTGAAGCTTTCTTT. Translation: CASSKTGRVGPEAFF.

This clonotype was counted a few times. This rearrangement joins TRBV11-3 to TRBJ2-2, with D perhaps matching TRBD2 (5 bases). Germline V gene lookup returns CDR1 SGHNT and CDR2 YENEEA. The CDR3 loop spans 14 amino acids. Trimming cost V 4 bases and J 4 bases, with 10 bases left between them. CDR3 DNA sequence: TGTGCCAGCAGCTCCGCCCGGGGCACCGGGGAGCTGTTTTTT. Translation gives CASSSARGTGELFF.

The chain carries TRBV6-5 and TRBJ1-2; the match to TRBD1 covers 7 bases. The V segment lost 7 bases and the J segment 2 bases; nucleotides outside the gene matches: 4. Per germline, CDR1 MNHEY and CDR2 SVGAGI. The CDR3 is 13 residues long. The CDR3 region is CASKPGQNYGYTF. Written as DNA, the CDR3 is TGTGCCAGCAAACCGGGACAGAACTATGGCTACACCTTC.

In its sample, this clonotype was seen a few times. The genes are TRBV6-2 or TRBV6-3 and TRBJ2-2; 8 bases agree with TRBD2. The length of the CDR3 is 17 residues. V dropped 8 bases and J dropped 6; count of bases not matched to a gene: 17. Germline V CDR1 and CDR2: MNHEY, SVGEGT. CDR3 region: CASGSPGLAQQAGELFF. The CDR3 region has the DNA TGTGCCAGCGGGTCCCCCGGACTAGCCCAGCAGGCCGGGGAGCTGTTTTTT.

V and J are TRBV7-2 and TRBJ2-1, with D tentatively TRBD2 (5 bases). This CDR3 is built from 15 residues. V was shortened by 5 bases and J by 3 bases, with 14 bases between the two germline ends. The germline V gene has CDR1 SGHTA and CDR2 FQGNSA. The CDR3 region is CASSLDSSFYNEQFF. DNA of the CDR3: TGTGCCAGCAGCCTAGACTCTAGCTTCTACAATGAGCAGTTCTTC. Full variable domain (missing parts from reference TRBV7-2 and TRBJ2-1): GAGVSQSPSNKVTEKGKDVELRCDPISGHTALYWYRQSLGQGLEFLIYFQGNSAPDKSGLPSDRFSAERTGGSVSTLTIQRTQQEDSAVYLCASSLDSSFYNEQFFGPGTRLTVL.

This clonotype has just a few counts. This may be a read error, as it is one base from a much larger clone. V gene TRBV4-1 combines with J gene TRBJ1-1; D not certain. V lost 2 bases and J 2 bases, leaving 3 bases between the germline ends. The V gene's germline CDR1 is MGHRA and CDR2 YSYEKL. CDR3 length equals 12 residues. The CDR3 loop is CASSQYNTEAFF. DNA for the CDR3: TGCGCCAGCAGCCAATATAACACTGAAGCTTTCTTT.

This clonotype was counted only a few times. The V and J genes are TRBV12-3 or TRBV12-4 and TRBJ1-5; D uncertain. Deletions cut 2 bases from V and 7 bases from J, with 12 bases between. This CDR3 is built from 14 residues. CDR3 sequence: CASSLISSGQPQHF. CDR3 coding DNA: TGTGCCAGCAGTTTAATATCTTCCGGCCAGCCCCAGCATTTT.

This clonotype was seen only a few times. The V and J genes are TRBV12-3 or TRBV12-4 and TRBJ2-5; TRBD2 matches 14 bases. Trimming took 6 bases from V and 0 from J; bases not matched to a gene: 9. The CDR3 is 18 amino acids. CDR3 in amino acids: CASSPGTSGGGYQETQYF. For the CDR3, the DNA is TGTGCCAGCAGCCCGGGGACTAGCGGGGGCGGTTACCAAGAGACCCAGTACTTC.

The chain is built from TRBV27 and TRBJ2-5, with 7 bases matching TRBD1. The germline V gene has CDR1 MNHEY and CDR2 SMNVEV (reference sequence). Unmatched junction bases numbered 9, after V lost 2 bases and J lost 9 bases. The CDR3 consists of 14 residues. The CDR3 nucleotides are TGTGCCAGCAGTTTAAGAGGGGGCTACGGGGCCCAGTACTTC. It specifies CASSLRGGYGAQYF.

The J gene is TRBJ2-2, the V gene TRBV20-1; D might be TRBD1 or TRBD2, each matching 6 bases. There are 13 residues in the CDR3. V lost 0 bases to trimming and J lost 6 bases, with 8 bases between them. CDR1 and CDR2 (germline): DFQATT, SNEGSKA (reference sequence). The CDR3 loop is CSARDGGPGELFF. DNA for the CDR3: TGCAGTGCTAGAGATGGGGGGCCCGGGGAGCTGTTTTTT.

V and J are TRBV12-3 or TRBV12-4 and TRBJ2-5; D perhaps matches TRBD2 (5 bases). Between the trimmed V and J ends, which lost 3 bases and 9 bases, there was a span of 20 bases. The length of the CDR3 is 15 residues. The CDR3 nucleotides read TGTGCCAGCAGTTTGAGGGAGCCAGGCTTTGGGGCCCAGTACTTC. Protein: CASSLREPGFGAQYF.

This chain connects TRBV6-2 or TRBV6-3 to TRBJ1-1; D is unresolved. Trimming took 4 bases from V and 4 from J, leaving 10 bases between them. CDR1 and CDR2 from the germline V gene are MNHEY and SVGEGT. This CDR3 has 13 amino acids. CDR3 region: CASSSRIGTEAFF. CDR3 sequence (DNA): TGTGCCAGCAGTTCAAGGATCGGCACTGAAGCTTTCTTT.

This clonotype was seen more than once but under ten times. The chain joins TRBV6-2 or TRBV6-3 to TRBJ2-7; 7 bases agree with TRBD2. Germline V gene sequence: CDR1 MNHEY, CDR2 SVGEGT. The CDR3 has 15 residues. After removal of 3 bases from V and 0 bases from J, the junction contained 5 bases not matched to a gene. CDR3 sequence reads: CASSYQRGLSYEQYF. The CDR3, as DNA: TGTGCCAGCAGTTATCAGCGGGGACTCTCCTACGAGCAGTACTTC.

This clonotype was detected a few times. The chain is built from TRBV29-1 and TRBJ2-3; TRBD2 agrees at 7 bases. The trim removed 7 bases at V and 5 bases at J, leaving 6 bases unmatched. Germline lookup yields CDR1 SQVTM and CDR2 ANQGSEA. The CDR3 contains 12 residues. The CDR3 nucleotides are TGCAGCGGGTCCCCTAGCGGAGATACGCAGTATTTT. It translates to CSGSPSGDTQYF.

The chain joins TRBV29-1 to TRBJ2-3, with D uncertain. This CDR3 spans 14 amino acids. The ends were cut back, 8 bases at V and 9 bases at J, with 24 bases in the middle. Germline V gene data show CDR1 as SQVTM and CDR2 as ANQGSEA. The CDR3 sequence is CSSQVGSVRTTQYF. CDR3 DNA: TGCAGCTCCCAGGTAGGGTCCGTCCGGACCACGCAGTATTTT.

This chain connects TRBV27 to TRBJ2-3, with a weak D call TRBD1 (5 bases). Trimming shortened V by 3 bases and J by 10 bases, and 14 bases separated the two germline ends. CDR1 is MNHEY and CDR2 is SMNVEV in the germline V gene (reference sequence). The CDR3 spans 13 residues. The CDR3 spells CASSLQGRVPQYF. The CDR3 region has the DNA TGTGCCAGCAGTTTGCAGGGCCGGGTTCCGCAGTATTTT.

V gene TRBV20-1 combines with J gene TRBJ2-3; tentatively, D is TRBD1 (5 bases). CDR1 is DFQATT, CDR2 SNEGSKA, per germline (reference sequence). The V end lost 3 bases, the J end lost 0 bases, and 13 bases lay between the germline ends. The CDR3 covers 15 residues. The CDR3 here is CSARNWGRSTDTQYF. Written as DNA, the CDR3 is TGCAGTGCTAGGAATTGGGGCCGGAGCACAGATACGCAGTATTTT.

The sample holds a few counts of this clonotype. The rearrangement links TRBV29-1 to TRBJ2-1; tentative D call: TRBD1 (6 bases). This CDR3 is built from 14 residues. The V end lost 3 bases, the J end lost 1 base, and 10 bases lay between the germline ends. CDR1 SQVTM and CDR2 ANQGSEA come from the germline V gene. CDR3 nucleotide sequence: TGCAGCGTTGATCAGGGGTTTTCCTACAATGAGCAGTTCTTC. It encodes CSVDQGFSYNEQFF.

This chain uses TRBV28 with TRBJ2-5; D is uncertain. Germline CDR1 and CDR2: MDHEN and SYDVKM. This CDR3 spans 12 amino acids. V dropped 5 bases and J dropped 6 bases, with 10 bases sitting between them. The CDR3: CASSARLKTQYF. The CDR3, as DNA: TGTGCCAGCAGTGCCCGGTTGAAGACCCAGTACTTC.

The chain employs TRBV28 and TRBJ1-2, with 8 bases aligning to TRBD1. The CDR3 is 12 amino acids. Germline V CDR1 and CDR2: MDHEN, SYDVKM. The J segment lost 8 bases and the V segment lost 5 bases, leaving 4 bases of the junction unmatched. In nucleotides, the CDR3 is TGTGCCAGCAGTAAGGACAGGGCGGGCTACACCTTC. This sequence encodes CASSKDRAGYTF.

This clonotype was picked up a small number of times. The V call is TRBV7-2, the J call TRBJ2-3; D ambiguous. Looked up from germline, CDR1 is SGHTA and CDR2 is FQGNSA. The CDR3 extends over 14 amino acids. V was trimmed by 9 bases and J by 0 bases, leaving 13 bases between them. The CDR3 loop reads CASKQQTSTDTQYF. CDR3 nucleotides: TGTGCCAGTAAGCAGCAGACTAGCACAGATACGCAGTATTTT.

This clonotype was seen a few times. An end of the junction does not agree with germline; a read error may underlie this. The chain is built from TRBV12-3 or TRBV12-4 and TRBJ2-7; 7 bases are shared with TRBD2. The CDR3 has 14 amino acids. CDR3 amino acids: CASSVAGWSGEQYF. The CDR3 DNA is TGTGCCAGCAGTGTAGCGGGTTGGAGTGGCGAGCAGTACTTC.

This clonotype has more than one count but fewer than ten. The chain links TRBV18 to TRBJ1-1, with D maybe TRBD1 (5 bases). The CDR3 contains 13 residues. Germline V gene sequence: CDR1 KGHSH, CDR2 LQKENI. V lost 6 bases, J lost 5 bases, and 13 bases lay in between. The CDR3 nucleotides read TGTGCCAGCTCGCCGACAGTATGGACTGAAGCTTTCTTT. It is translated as CASSPTVWTEAFF.